These T cell receptor beta chains were read from a single sample in a study of T cells in Graves' hyperthyroidism and ophthalmopathy. TCRdb re-called the multiplex PCR reads through MiXCR, storing one row per CDR3 protein. The sample records more than 550,000 distinct CDR3 sequences, 17% being singletons. The specimen sequenced was blood. The source is a man aged 50 to 60 with Graves' hyperthyroidism. Both conserved end residues are part of each CDR3. The D gene is left open where the match is weak. A clone size is listed for some rows: how often the clone was seen (once, few, many), or a class if it is expanded.

CDR3 length: 17; J gene: TRBJ1-2; V gene: TRBV5-1; clone size: many; D gene: .; CDR3 DNA: TGCGCCAGCAGCTTGGGGCAGGGAACCTTTATGGGCTATGGCTACACCTTC; CDR3 protein: CASSLGQGTFMGYGYTF
CDR3 length: 15; J gene: TRBJ2-7; V gene: TRBV20-1; clone size: .; D gene: TRBD1; CDR3 DNA: TGCAGTGCTAGCGCACAGGGGATATTGTCGTACGAGCAGTACTTC; CDR3 protein: CSASAQGILSYEQYF
CDR3 length: 14; J gene: TRBJ1-2; V gene: TRBV7-9; clone size: few; D gene: TRBD1; CDR3 DNA: TGTGCCAGCAGCTCGCAGGGGGCGCGGTATGGCTGCACCTTC; CDR3 protein: CASSSQGARYGCTF
CDR3 length: 10; J gene: TRBJ2-5; V gene: TRBV7-9; clone size: many; D gene: .; CDR3 DNA: TGTGCCAGCAGCTTAGATGGGTTGGACTTC; CDR3 protein: CASSLDGLDF
CDR3 length: 14; J gene: TRBJ1-5; V gene: TRBV18; clone size: .; D gene: .; CDR3 DNA: TGTGCCAGCTCTCAAGATCCATTAAATCAGCCCCAGCATTTT; CDR3 protein: CASSQDPLNQPQHF
CDR3 length: 13; J gene: TRBJ2-5; V gene: TRBV28; clone size: many; D gene: .; CDR3 DNA: TGTGCCAGCAGGGAGAGGGGTAGGGAGACCCAGTACTTC; CDR3 protein: CASRERGRETQYF
CDR3 length: 16; J gene: TRBJ2-6; V gene: TRBV28; clone size: many; D gene: TRBD1; CDR3 DNA: TGTGCCAGCAGTACGCGTACAGGGGTTGGGGCCAACGTCCTGACTTTC; CDR3 protein: CASSTRTGVGANVLTF
CDR3 length: 13; J gene: TRBJ1-2; V gene: TRBV7-2; clone size: few; D gene: .; CDR3 DNA: TGTGCCAGCAGCTTAGCCCGACACCTCGGCTACACCTTC; CDR3 protein: CASSLARHLGYTF
CDR3 length: 11; J gene: TRBJ2-7; V gene: TRBV2; clone size: many; D gene: TRBD2; CDR3 DNA: TGTGCCAGCGAACTAGCGCGCGAGCAGTACTTC; CDR3 protein: CASELAREQYF
CDR3 length: 19; J gene: TRBJ2-2; V gene: TRBV27; clone size: many; D gene: .; CDR3 DNA: TGTGCCAGCAGCCCCGGGACAGAGGGACTAGGGAGTGTCGACGGGGAGCTGTTTTTT; CDR3 protein: CASSPGTEGLGSVDGELFF
CDR3 length: 14; J gene: TRBJ2-5; V gene: TRBV6-5; clone size: .; D gene: .; CDR3 DNA: TGTGCCAGCAGTTACATGGGACTCTGGGAGACCCAGTACTTC; CDR3 protein: CASSYMGLWETQYF
CDR3 length: 13; J gene: TRBJ2-7; V gene: TRBV2; clone size: many; D gene: .; CDR3 DNA: TGTGCCAGCACCGGAGTGGGGGGCAGCGAGCAGTACTTC; CDR3 protein: CASTGVGGSEQYF
CDR3 length: 16; J gene: TRBJ2-7; V gene: TRBV7-3; clone size: many; D gene: .; CDR3 DNA: TGTGCCAGCAGCTGGTCTCCGGGGACGGTTACCTACGAGCAGTACTTC; CDR3 protein: CASSWSPGTVTYEQYF
CDR3 length: 16; J gene: TRBJ2-1; V gene: TRBV7-2; clone size: many; D gene: TRBD2; CDR3 DNA: TGTGCCAGCAGCTCGGCTAGCGGGAGAGGCTTCAATGAGCAGTTCTTC; CDR3 protein: CASSSASGRGFNEQFF